These 5 T cell receptor beta chains share one sample of origin, sequenced in a study of regulatory T cells in long-lasting Graves disease. The time point was: newly diagnosed GD, antithyroid drugs for less than 3 months. Making the TCR library involved RNA that had been extracted from PBMCs. Building the TCR beta libraries relied on iRepertoire HTBI primers, and CDR3 regions underwent Arm-PCR. In TCRdb, the multiplex PCR reads were re-called with MiXCR into one record per CDR3 protein. The sample contains hundreds of thousands of distinct CDR3 sequences, 15% of which appear only once. This sample was shared with a second study, whose subject was T cells in Graves' hyperthyroidism and ophthalmopathy.

Sequencing used peripheral blood mononuclear cells (PBMCs), obtained at new diagnosis, from a patient treated with antithyroid drugs. Receptors originate from a woman aged 40 to 55 with Graves disease.

This chain uses TRBV12-3 or TRBV12-4 with TRBJ1-5; 8 positions agree with TRBD1. The CDR3 is made up of 15 amino acids. After removal of 2 bases from V and 7 bases from J, the junction contained 7 bases not matched to a gene. In DNA form, the CDR3 reads TGTGCCAGCAGTTTAAGGACAGGGTACGAGCAGCCCCAGCATTTT. It translates to CASSLRTGYEQPQHF.

The chain joins TRBV6-2 or TRBV6-3 to TRBJ1-3; a possible D gene is TRBD1 (6 bases). V was clipped by 5 bases and J by 1 base, with 9 bases between them. Germline CDR1 and CDR2: MNHEY and SVGEGT. This CDR3 has 14 residues. The CDR3 coding sequence is TGTGCCAGCAGTCAGGGGATTTCTGGAAACACCATATATTTT. Protein sequence: CASSQGISGNTIYF.

This clonotype was recorded many times. This sequence joins TRBV5-5 and TRBJ2-1; 8 bases map to TRBD2. The V gene's germline CDR1 is SGHKS and CDR2 YYEKEE (reference sequence). Trimming at V came to 5 bases and at J to 4 bases, leaving 8 bases not matched to a gene. CDR3 length equals 15 residues. This CDR3 is CASRREDWIYNEQFF. In nucleotides, the CDR3 is TGTGCCAGCAGGCGGGAGGATTGGATTTACAATGAGCAGTTCTTC.

This clonotype was counted a few times. The chain links TRBV11-2 to TRBJ2-5; 7 bases are shared with TRBD2. The CDR3 extends over 15 amino acids. V trimming: 4 bases; J trimming: 0 bases; junction bases outside the gene matches: 5. Germline lookup yields CDR1 SGHAT and CDR2 FQNNGV. The CDR3 bases are TGTGCCAGCAGCTACACGGGGGGTAACCAAGAGACCCAGTACTTC. Translation: CASSYTGGNQETQYF.

This clonotype has at least ten counts. The CDR3, as DNA: TGTGCCATCAGTGAGTCTATAGCGGGAGGGTATTCCTACAATGAGCAGTTCTTC. This gives the protein CAISESIAGGYSYNEQFF. The rearrangement uses TRBV10-3 and TRBJ2-1; 11 bases are shared with TRBD2. V was clipped by 0 bases and J by 1 base; unmatched bases: 5. The CDR3 loop spans 18 amino acids. The germline V gene encodes CDR1 ENHRY and CDR2 SYGVKD.